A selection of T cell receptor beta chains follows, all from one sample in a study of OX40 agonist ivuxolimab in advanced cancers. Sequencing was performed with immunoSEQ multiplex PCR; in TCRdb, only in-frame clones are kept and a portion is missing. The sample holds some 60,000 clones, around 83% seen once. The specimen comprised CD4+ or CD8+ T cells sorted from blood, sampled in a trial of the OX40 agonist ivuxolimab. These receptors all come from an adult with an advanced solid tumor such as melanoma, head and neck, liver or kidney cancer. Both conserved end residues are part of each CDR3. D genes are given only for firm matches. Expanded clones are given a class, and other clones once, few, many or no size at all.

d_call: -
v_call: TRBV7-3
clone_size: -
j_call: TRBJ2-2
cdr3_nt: TGTGCCAGCAGCCCCGGGCCACACGGCTACACCGGGGAGCTGTTTTTT
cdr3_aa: CASSPGPHGYTGELFF

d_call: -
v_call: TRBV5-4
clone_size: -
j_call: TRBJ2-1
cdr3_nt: TGTGCCAGCAGCTTGGCCGCCAGCTCCTACAATGAGCAGTTCTTC
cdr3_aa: CASSLAASSYNEQFF

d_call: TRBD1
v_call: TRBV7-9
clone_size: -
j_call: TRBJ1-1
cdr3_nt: TGTGCCAGCTGCTTAGGGACAGAGAACACTGAAGCTTTCTTT
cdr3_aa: CASCLGTENTEAFF

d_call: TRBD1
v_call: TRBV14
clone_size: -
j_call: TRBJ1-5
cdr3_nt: TGTGCCAGCAGCCGAACAGGGGGCGGTGAGCCCCAGCATTTT
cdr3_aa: CASSRTGGGEPQHF

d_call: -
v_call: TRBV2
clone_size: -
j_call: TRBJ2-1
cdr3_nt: TGTGCCAGCACGGCCAACCGAGAGCAGTTCTTC
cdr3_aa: CASTANREQFF

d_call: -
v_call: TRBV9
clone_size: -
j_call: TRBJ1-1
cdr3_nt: TGTGCCAGCAGCGTAGGGGCGGCCTTCCTAGGGAACACTGAAGCTTTCTTT
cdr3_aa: CASSVGAAFLGNTEAFF

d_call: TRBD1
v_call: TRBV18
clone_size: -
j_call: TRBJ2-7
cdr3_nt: TGTGCCAGCTCACTCGATACAGGGGCCACCTACGAGCAGTACTTC
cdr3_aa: CASSLDTGATYEQYF

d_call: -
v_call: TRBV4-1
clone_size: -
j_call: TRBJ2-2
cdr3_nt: TGCGCCAGCCGCATCCCGGGGGTACTAGGGGAGCTGTTTTTT
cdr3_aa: CASRIPGVLGELFF

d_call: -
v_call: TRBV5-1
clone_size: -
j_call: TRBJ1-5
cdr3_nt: TGCGCCAGCAGCTTGGACGGAGCTAATAGCAATCAGCCCCAGCATTTT
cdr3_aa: CASSLDGANSNQPQHF

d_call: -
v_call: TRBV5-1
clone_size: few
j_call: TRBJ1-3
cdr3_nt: TGCGCCAGCAGTCTGGACAGCTCTGGAAACACCATATATTTT
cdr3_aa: CASSLDSSGNTIYF

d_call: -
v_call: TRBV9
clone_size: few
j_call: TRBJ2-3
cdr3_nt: TGTGCCAGCAGCTCTCGATTAATGACAGATACGCAGTATTTT
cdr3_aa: CASSSRLMTDTQYF

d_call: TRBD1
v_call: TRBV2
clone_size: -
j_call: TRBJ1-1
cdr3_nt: TGTGCCAGCAGTTTGACAGGGGGCGAAGTGGCTGAAGCTTTCTTT
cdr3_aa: CASSLTGGEVAEAFF

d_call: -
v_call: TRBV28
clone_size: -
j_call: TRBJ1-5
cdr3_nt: TGTGCCAGCAGTTCAGTCTGGCAGGGTAGCAATCAGCCCCAGCATTTT
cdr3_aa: CASSSVWQGSNQPQHF

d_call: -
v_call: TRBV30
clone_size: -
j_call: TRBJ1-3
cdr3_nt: TGTGCCTGGAGTGTGGACGGAAACACCATATATTTT
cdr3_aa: CAWSVDGNTIYF

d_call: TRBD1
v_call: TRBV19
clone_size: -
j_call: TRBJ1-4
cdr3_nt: TGTGCCAGTACTCAGGCTCGATGGACCGACAGGGTGGCTGAAAAACTGTTTTTT
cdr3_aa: CASTQARWTDRVAEKLFF

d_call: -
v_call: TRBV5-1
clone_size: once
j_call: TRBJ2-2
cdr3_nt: TGCGCCAGCAGCTTGGCCGTAGGGGGGCGAAACACCGGGGAGCTGTTTTTT
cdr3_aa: CASSLAVGGRNTGELFF

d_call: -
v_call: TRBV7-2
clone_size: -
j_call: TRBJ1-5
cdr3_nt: TGTGCCAGCAGACCGGGACGGGGAAGCAATCAGCCCCAGCATTTT
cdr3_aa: CASRPGRGSNQPQHF

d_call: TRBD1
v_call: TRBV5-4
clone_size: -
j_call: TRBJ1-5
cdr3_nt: TGTGCCAGCAGCCGCCGACAGGGTGAGGGCAATCAGCCCCAGCATTTT
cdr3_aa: CASSRRQGEGNQPQHF

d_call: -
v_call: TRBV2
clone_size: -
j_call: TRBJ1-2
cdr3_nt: TGTGCCAGCAGTTACAACAATAACCGCCTCCAATTAGGCTACACCTTC
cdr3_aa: CASSYNNNRLQLGYTF

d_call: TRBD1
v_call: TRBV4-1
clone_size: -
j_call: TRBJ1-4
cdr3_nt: TGCGCCAGCAACCGGGACAGGAATGAAAAACTGTTTTTT
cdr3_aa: CASNRDRNEKLFF

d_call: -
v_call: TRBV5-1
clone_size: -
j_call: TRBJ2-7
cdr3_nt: TGCGCCAGCAGCTTCGGGACCCAAAGCTCCTACGAGCAGTACTTC
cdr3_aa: CASSFGTQSSYEQYF

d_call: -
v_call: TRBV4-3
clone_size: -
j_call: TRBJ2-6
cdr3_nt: TGCGCCAGCAGCCCTTCTTCACACGAGACCAACGTCCTGACTTTC
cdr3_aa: CASSPSSHETNVLTF

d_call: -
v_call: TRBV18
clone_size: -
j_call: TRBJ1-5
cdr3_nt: TGTGCCAGCTCACTTGGACTTCTTCAGCCCCAGCATTTT
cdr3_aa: CASSLGLLQPQHF

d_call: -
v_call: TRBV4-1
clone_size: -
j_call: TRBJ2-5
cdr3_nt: TGCGCCAGCAGCCCCAACGTGGCGGGTGGATCGGAGACCCAGTACTTC
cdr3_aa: CASSPNVAGGSETQYF

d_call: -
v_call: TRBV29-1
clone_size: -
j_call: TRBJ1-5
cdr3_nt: TGCAGCGCCCGCGACAGCAATCAGCCCCAGCATTTT
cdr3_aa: CSARDSNQPQHF

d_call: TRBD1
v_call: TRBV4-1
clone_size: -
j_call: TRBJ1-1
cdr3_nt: TGCGCCAGCAGCCAAGAGGGACAGGGGCGGACTGAAGCTTTCTTT
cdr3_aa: CASSQEGQGRTEAFF

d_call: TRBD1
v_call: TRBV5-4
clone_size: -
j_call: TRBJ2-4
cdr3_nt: TGTGCCAGCAGCCCCGGGACAGTGGAGGCGGGAAACATTCAGTACTTC
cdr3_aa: CASSPGTVEAGNIQYF

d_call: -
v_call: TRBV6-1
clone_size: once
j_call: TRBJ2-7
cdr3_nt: TGTGCCAGCAGTGTTTCGAGGGCCTACGAGCAGTACTTC
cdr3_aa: CASSVSRAYEQYF

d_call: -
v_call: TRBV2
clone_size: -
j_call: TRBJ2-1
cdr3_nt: TGTGCCAGCTCCCGAATGGGGGCTTCCTACAATGAGCAGTTCTTC
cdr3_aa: CASSRMGASYNEQFF

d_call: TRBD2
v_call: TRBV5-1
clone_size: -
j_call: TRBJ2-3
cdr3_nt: TGCGCCAGCAGCCTAGGGACTAGCGGGGATCAGGATACGCAGTATTTT
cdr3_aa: CASSLGTSGDQDTQYF

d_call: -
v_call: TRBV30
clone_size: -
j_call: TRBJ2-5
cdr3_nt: TGTGCCTGGAGTCCCTCCCCTAGCCTCGAGACCCAGTACTTC
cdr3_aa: CAWSPSPSLETQYF

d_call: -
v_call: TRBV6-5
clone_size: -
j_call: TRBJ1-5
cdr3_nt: TGTGCCAGCAGCTTAGACCGGGATAGCAATCAGCCCCAGCATTTT
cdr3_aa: CASSLDRDSNQPQHF

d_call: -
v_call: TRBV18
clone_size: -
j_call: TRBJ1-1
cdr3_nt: TGTGCCAGCTCACCGCCTGAAACAGAGGTCCGGGCTTTCTTT
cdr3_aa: CASSPPETEVRAFF

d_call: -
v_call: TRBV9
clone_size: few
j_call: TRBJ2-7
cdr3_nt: TGTGCCAGCAGCAAGAAGTCTGACAGAGACCTCTACGAGCAGTACTTC
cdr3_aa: CASSKKSDRDLYEQYF

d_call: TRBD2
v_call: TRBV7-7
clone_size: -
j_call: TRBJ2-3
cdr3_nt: TGTGCTAGCAGCCCAGCGGGGTTGACAGATACGCAGTATTTT
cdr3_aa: CASSPAGLTDTQYF

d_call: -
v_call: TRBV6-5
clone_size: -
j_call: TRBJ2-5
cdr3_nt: TGTGCCAGCAGTCAATCCGGGCCTGCGTCAGAGACCCAGTACTTC
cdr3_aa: CASSQSGPASETQYF

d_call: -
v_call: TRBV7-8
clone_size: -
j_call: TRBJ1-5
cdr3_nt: TGTGCCAGCAGCCAAGACGGGAGGGGTCAGCCCCAGCATTTT
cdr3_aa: CASSQDGRGQPQHF

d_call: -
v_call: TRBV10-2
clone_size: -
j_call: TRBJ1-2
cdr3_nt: TGCGCCAGCGATAGCACCCGAGGGGAAGGATATGGCTACACCTTC
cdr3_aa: CASDSTRGEGYGYTF

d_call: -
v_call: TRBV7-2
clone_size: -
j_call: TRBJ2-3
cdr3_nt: TGTGCCAGCAGCCCCCCCCGAAGAACAGACACAGATACGCAGTATTTT
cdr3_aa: CASSPPRRTDTDTQYF

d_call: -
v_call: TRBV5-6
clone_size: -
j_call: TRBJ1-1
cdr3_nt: TGTGCCAGCAGCCCCCAGGTGAGGATGCCGACTGAAGCTTTCTTT
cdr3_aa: CASSPQVRMPTEAFF

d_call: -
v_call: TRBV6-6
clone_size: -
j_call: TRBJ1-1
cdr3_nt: TGTGCCAGCAGTTTTGTGAGCGCTGAAGCTTTCTTT
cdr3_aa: CASSFVSAEAFF

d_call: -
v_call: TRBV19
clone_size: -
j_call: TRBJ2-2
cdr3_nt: TGTGCCAGTAGTATAGCGACAGCCGGGGAGCTGTTTTTT
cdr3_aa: CASSIATAGELFF

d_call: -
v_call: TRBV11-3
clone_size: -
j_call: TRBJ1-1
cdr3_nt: TGTGCCAGCAGCTTCCGGCCGGGGCGATCTGAAGCTTTCTTT
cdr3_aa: CASSFRPGRSEAFF

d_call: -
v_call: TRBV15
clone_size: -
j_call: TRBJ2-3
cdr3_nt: TGTGCCACCAGCAGATCCGGGGCGGGGAAAGATACGCAGTATTTT
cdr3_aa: CATSRSGAGKDTQYF

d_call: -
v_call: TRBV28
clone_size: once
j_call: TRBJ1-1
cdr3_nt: TGTGCCAGCAGTTCGCAAGGGGGGGCGAGGGCTGAAGCTTTCTTT
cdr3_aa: CASSSQGGARAEAFF

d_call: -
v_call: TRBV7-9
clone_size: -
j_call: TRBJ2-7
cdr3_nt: TGTGCCAGCAGCTTATTAGGCTCCACCTCCTACGAGCAGTACTTC
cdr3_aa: CASSLLGSTSYEQYF

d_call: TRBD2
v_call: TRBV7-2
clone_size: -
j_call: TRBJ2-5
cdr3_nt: TGTGCCAGCAGCCTCTCAGCGGGGGTGGGGGAGACCCAGTACTTC
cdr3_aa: CASSLSAGVGETQYF

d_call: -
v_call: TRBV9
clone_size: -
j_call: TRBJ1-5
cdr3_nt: TGTGCCAGCAGCGTAAGGGGAGACTTCAATCAGCCCCAGCATTTT
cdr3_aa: CASSVRGDFNQPQHF

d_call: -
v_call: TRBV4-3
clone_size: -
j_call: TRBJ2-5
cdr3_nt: TGCGCCAGCAGCCAAGAAATGAGAGAGACCCAGTACTTC
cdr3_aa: CASSQEMRETQYF

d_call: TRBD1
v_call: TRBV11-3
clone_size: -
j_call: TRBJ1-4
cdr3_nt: TGTGCCAGCAGCTTAGATCGGGAAGGGGGCGCCATTTTTTTT
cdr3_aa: CASSLDREGGAIFF

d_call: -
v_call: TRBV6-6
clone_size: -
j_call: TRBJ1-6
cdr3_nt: TGTGCCAGCAGCTGGACCAGAGGGGGTTCACCCCTCCACTTT
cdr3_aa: CASSWTRGGSPLHF

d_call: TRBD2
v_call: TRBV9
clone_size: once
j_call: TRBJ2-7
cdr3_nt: TGTGCCAGCAGCGCGGGAGGCTCGGACTCCGTATCCTACGAGCAGTACTTC
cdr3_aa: CASSAGGSDSVSYEQYF

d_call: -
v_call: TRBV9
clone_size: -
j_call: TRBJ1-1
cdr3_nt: TGTGCCAGCAGCGCCCTCACAGGGAACACTGAAGCTTTCTTT
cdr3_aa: CASSALTGNTEAFF

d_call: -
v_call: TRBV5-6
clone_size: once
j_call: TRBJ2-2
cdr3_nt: TGTGCCAGCAGCTTGGGCAGGGTCACCGGGGAGCTGTTTTTT
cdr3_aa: CASSLGRVTGELFF

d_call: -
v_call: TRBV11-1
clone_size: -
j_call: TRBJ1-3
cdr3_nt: TGTGCCAGCAGCTTGGAAGGATCTGGAAACACCATATATTTT
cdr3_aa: CASSLEGSGNTIYF

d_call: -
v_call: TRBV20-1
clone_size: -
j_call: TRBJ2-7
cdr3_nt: TGCAGTGCTGAGAGGAACGAGCAGTACTTC
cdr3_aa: CSAERNEQYF

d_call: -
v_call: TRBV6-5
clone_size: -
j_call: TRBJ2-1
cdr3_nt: TGTGCCAGCAGCTTTACTGGGGGCGCGAAGCAGTTCTTC
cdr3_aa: CASSFTGGAKQFF